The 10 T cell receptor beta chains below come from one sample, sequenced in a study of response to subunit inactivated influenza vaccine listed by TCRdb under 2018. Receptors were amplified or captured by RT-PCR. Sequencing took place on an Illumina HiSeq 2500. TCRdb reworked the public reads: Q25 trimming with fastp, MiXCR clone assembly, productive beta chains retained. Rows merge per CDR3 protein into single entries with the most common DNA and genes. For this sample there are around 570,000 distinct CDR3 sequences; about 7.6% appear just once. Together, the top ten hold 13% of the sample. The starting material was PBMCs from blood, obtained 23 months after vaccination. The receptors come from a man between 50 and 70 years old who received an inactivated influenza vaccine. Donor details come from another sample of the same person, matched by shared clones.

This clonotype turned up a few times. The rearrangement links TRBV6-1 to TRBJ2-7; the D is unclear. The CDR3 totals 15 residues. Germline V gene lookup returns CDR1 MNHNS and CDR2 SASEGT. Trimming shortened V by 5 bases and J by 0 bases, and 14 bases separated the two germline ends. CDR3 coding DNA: TGTGCCAGCAGTCAGTTTGGGGTAACCTCCTACGAGCAGTACTTC. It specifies CASSQFGVTSYEQYF.

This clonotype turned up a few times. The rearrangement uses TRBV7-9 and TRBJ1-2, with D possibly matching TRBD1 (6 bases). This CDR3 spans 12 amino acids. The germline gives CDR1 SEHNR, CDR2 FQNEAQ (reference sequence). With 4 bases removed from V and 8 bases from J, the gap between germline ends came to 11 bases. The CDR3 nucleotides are TGTGCCAGCAGCTCTAGCGGGGGCGGCTACACCTTC. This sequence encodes CASSSSGGGYTF. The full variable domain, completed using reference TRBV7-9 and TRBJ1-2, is DTGVSQNPRHKITKRGQNVTFRCDPISEHNRLYWYRQTLGQGPEFLTYFQNEAQLEKSRLLSDRFSAERPKGSFSTLEIQRTEQGDSAMYLCASSSSGGGYTFGSGTRLTVV.

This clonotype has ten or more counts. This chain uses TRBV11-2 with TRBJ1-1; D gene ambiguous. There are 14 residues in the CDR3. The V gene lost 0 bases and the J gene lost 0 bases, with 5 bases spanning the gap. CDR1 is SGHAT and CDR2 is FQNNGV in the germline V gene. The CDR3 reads CASSLDSLNTEAFF. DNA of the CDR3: TGTGCCAGCAGCTTAGACAGCCTGAACACTGAAGCTTTCTTT. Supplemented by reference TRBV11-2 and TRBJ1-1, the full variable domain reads EAGVAQSPRYKIIEKRQSVAFWCNPISGHATLYWYQQILGQGPKLLIQFQNNGVVDDSQLPKDRFSAERLKGVDSTLKIQPAKLEDSAVYLCASSLDSLNTEAFFGQGTRLTVV.

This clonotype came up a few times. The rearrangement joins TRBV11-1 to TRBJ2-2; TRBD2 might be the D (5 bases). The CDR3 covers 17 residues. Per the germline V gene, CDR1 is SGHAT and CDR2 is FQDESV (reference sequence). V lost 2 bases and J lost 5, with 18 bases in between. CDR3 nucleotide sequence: TGTGCCAGCAGCTTACATACTAGTTGGAGTAATACCGGGGAGCTGTTTTTT. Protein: CASSLHTSWSNTGELFF.

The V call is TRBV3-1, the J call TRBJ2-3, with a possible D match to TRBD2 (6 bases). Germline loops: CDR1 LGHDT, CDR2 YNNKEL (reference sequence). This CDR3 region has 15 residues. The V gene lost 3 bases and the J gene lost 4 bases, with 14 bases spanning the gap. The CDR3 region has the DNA TGTGCCAGCAGCCACGGCGGGGTCCCCCCAGATACGCAGTATTTT. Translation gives CASSHGGVPPDTQYF.

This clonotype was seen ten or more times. The CDR3 loop is CASSPRDRVFTGELFF. In nucleotides, the CDR3 is TGCGCCAGCAGCCCCCGGGACAGGGTCTTCACCGGGGAGCTGTTTTTT. The rearrangement joins TRBV5-1 to TRBJ2-2, with TRBD1 matching 9 bases. The germline V gene has CDR1 SGHRS and CDR2 YFSETQ. This CDR3 region has 16 residues. With 4 bases clipped from V and 4 bases from J, the junction kept 8 bases outside the gene matches.

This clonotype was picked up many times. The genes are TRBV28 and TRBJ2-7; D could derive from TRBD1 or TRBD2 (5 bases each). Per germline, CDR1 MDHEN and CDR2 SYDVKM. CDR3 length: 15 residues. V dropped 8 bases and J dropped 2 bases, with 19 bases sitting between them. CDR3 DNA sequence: TGTGCCAGCGGAGCGTATGGGGGATCTACCTACGAGCAGTACTTC. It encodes CASGAYGGSTYEQYF. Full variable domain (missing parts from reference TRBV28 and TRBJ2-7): DVKVTQSSRYLVKRTGEKVFLECVQDMDHENMFWYRQDPGLGLRLIYFSYDVKMKEKGDIPEGYSVSREKKERFSLILESASTNQTSMYLCASGAYGGSTYEQYFGPGTRLTVT.

The CDR3 loop reads CASSHGQGGEQYF. DNA for the CDR3: TGTGCCAGCAGTCATGGACAGGGAGGCGAGCAGTACTTC. This rearrangement joins TRBV12-3 or TRBV12-4 to TRBJ2-7, with 8 bases that match TRBD1. The V segment lost 5 bases and the J segment 6 bases; nucleotides outside the gene matches: 6. The CDR3 contains 13 residues.

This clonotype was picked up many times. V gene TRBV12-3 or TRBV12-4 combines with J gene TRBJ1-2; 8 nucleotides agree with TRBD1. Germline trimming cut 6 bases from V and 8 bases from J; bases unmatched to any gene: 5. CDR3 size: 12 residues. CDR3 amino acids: CASRTGVEGYTF. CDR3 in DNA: TGTGCCAGCAGGACAGGGGTAGAGGGCTACACCTTC.

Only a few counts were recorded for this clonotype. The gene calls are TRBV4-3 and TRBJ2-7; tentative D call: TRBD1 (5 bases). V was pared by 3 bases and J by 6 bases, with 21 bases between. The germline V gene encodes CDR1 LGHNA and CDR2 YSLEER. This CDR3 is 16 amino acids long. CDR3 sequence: CASSQPSYPGLLEQYF. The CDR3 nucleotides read TGCGCCAGCAGCCAGCCGAGTTACCCAGGGTTACTCGAGCAGTACTTC.